A selection of T cell receptor beta chains follows, all from one sample in a study of blood T cells in healthy people across ages. TCRdb redid the calling of the 5' RACE reads with MiXCR, one entry per CDR3 protein. The sample contains about 1.1 million distinct CDR3 sequences, approximately 38% of which appear only once. Sequencing input: blood. These TCRs come from a man younger than 35 in good health. The CDR3 runs from the conserved cysteine through the conserved F or W. Fields, in order: D gene, J gene, CDR3 length, clone size, V gene, CDR3 protein, CDR3 DNA. A D gene is named only where the DNA matches it firmly. Expanded clones get a size class; other rows say once, few or many, or leave the size out.

-,TRBJ1-1,12,-,TRBV7-2,CASSPPGPPAFF,TGTGCCAGCAGCCCACCGGGGCCCCCAGCTTTCTTT
-,TRBJ1-2,12,-,TRBV5-1,CASSYGSIGYTF,TGCGCCAGCAGCTACGGGTCCATTGGCTACACCTTC
TRBD1,TRBJ2-7,15,-,TRBV7-2,CASSLNRGSIHEQYF,TGTGCCAGCAGCTTAAACAGGGGTTCTATCCACGAGCAGTACTTC
-,TRBJ2-3,14,-,TRBV5-1,CASSPGQFTDMQYF,TGCGCCAGCAGCCCAGGACAGTTCACAGATATGCAGTATTTT
-,TRBJ2-3,16,few,TRBV5-5,CASSSGETESTDTQYF,TGTGCCAGCAGCTCAGGGGAGACGGAAAGCACAGATACGCAGTATTTT
TRBD2,TRBJ2-1,14,many,TRBV20-1,CSARTGGGHNEQFF,TGCAGTGCTAGAACGGGGGGGGGACACAATGAGCAGTTCTTC
-,TRBJ1-4,14,-,TRBV20-1,CSAYRQASGGELFF,TGCAGTGCTTACCGACAGGCCTCGGGCGGGGAACTGTTTTTT
TRBD1,TRBJ1-5,15,few,TRBV12-3/TRBV12-4,CASSPNRGRNQPQHF,TGTGCCAGCAGTCCAAACAGGGGCCGCAATCAGCCCCAGCATTTT
-,TRBJ1-2,13,-,TRBV20-1,CSAPRLGNGGYTF,TGCAGTGCGCCCCGTTTGGGGAATGGTGGCTACACCTTC
-,TRBJ2-5,14,few,TRBV4-3,CASSQGRWAETQYF,TGCGCCAGCAGCCAAGGACGTTGGGCAGAGACCCAGTACTTC
-,TRBJ1-1,16,-,TRBV7-9,CASRGLPGGMNTEAFF,TGTGCCAGCAGGGGACTCCCGGGCGGCATGAACACTGAAGCTTTCTTT
-,TRBJ2-3,13,few,TRBV4-1,CASSRVLADTQYF,TGCGCCAGCAGCCGCGTCCTGGCAGATACGCAGTATTTT
-,TRBJ1-2,14,-,TRBV2,CASSEFGQGYGYTF,TGTGCCAGCAGTGAATTCGGGCAGGGGTATGGCTACACCTTC
-,TRBJ2-1,14,few,TRBV12-3/TRBV12-4,CASRPQDSYNEQFF,TGTGCCAGCAGGCCACAGGACTCCTACAATGAGCAGTTCTTC
-,TRBJ1-2,12,-,TRBV30,CAWNGESYGYTF,TGTGCCTGGAACGGGGAATCCTATGGCTACACCTTC
-,TRBJ1-2,14,few,TRBV2,CASSAQGNHYGYTF,TGTGCCAGCAGTGCCCAGGGGAACCACTATGGCTACACCTTC
-,TRBJ1-2,15,few,TRBV7-9,CASSLGHEIKGGYTF,TGTGCCAGCAGCTTGGGACACGAAATTAAAGGTGGCTACACCTTC
-,TRBJ1-2,14,-,TRBV28,CASSLETINYGYTF,TGTGCCAGCAGTTTAGAGACAATTAACTATGGCTACACCTTC
-,TRBJ1-1,15,-,TRBV27,CASSLNQGLNTEAFF,TGTGCCAGCAGTTTAAACCAGGGCCTGAACACTGAAGCTTTCTTT
-,TRBJ1-5,14,-,TRBV20-1,CSARVGGNNQPQHF,TGCAGTGCTAGAGTTGGGGGGAACAATCAGCCCCAGCATTTT
-,TRBJ2-1,16,few,TRBV12-3/TRBV12-4,CASSFWGDSSYNEQFF,TGTGCCAGCAGTTTTTGGGGCGATAGCTCCTACAATGAGCAGTTCTTC
-,TRBJ2-3,14,few,TRBV21-1,CASSKAGGPDTQYF,TGTGCCAGCAGCAAAGCGGGGGGGCCAGATACGCAGTATTTT
-,TRBJ2-1,14,many,TRBV3-1,CASSQRGQYGEQFF,TGTGCCAGCAGCCAAAGGGGTCAGTACGGTGAGCAGTTCTTC
-,TRBJ2-1,12,few,TRBV20-1,CSASFGLGEQFF,TGCAGTGCTAGTTTCGGTCTAGGTGAGCAGTTCTTC
TRBD2,TRBJ2-1,17,-,TRBV27,CASSFYSGPGGLDEQFF,TGTGCCAGCAGTTTTTACTCGGGCCCGGGGGGTTTGGATGAGCAGTTCTTC
-,TRBJ2-5,14,-,TRBV12-3/TRBV12-4,CASSLRRAEETQYF,TGTGCCAGCAGTTTAAGGAGGGCAGAAGAGACCCAGTACTTC
-,TRBJ2-5,14,-,TRBV20-1,CSAYGTPSQETQYF,TGCAGTGCCTACGGGACACCAAGCCAAGAGACCCAGTACTTC
-,TRBJ1-1,14,-,TRBV21-1,CASSKDVWDSFTFF,TGTGCCAGCAGCAAAGACGTGTGGGACAGTTTTACTTTCTTT
-,TRBJ2-1,15,many,TRBV4-3,CASSPRKDRYNEQFF,TGCGCCAGCAGCCCTAGAAAGGACCGATACAATGAGCAGTTCTTC
TRBD2,TRBJ2-3,15,-,TRBV20-1,CSATVTSGDTDTQYF,TGCAGTGCTACTGTGACTAGCGGGGACACAGATACGCAGTATTTT
-,TRBJ1-5,16,-,TRBV5-1,CASSLVGSYSNQPQHF,TGCGCCAGCAGCTTGGTTGGCAGCTATAGCAATCAGCCCCAGCATTTT
TRBD1,TRBJ2-1,16,-,TRBV7-2,CASSSRQGRSYNEQFF,TGTGCCAGCAGCTCCCGACAGGGGAGGTCCTACAATGAGCAGTTCTTC
-,TRBJ1-5,15,-,TRBV4-3,CANSQIVTGNQPQHF,TGCGCCAACAGCCAAATCGTTACAGGCAATCAGCCCCAGCATTTT
-,TRBJ2-7,15,-,TRBV2,CASSDNGTPSYEQYF,TGTGCCAGCAGTGATAACGGGACGCCATCCTACGAGCAGTACTTC
-,TRBJ1-4,12,-,TRBV20-1,CSVRITNEKLFF,TGCAGCGTCAGGATAACTAATGAAAAACTGTTTTTT
-,TRBJ2-7,14,few,TRBV5-1,CASSLGSEGFEQYF,TGCGCCAGCAGCTTGGGTAGTGAGGGTTTCGAGCAGTACTTC
TRBD1,TRBJ2-1,12,-,TRBV5-1,CASSVGTAEQFF,TGCGCCAGCAGCGTTGGGACAGCTGAGCAGTTCTTC
TRBD1,TRBJ1-2,17,few,TRBV5-1,CASSLSGTGAFNYGYTF,TGCGCCAGCAGCCTCTCCGGGACAGGGGCCTTTAACTATGGCTACACCTTC
-,TRBJ2-7,21,few,TRBV7-6,CASSLRLTTIEAPTSYNEQYF,TGTGCCAGCAGCTTAAGGTTAACTACAATAGAGGCACCCACCTCCTACAATGAGCAGTACTTC
TRBD1,TRBJ1-2,18,few,TRBV4-2,CASSQLDRGPEKDYGYTF,TGTGCCAGCAGCCAACTTGACAGGGGGCCTGAAAAGGACTATGGCTACACCTTC
TRBD1,TRBJ1-4,13,-,TRBV7-2,CASSKQGWEKLFF,TGTGCCAGCAGCAAACAGGGGTGGGAAAAACTGTTTTTT
-,TRBJ2-1,13,many,TRBV10-3,CAISEWIYNEQFF,TGTGCCATCAGTGAGTGGATATACAATGAGCAGTTCTTC
TRBD2,TRBJ2-3,15,few,TRBV20-1,CSAPAHERGRDTQYF,TGCAGTGCTCCGGCACATGAGCGGGGTCGGGATACGCAGTATTTT
-,TRBJ2-3,14,few,TRBV4-2,CASSQGPAADTQYF,TGTGCCAGCAGCCAAGGACCTGCAGCAGATACGCAGTATTTT
TRBD1,TRBJ1-1,16,-,TRBV4-3,CASSQAGHRGGTEAFF,TGCGCCAGCAGCCAAGCTGGGCACAGGGGAGGGACTGAAGCTTTCTTT
-,TRBJ2-7,14,-,TRBV12-5,CASGLATPGSEQYF,TGTGCTAGTGGTTTGGCGACCCCCGGCAGCGAGCAGTACTTC
-,TRBJ2-1,10,few,TRBV25-1,CASGTLFTFF,TGTGCCAGCGGGACTCTTTTCACGTTCTTC
-,TRBJ2-1,18,-,TRBV11-2,CASSLVIGAAGSYNEQFF,TGTGCCAGCAGCTTAGTGATTGGGGCCGCAGGGTCCTACAATGAGCAGTTCTTC
-,TRBJ1-2,14,many,TRBV7-9,CASSLVVDNYGYTF,TGTGCCAGCAGCTTAGTAGTCGATAACTATGGCTACACCTTC
-,TRBJ2-1,14,-,TRBV7-2,CACSRGGGWNEQFF,TGTGCCTGCAGTCGAGGAGGGGGCTGGAATGAGCAGTTCTTC
TRBD2,TRBJ2-2,17,-,TRBV12-3/TRBV12-4,CASSFPSGGGNTGELFF,TGTGCCAGCAGTTTCCCTAGCGGGGGGGGAAACACCGGGGAGCTGTTTTTT
TRBD2,TRBJ2-1,14,-,TRBV7-2,CASSLRTSHNEQFF,TGTGCCAGCAGCCTGCGGACTAGCCACAATGAGCAGTTCTTC
-,TRBJ1-6,16,-,TRBV7-3,CTSSLNGGGDNSPLHF,TGTACCAGCAGCTTAAACGGAGGGGGAGATAATTCACCCCTCCACTTT
-,TRBJ2-2,12,-,TRBV2,CAWVSNTGELFF,TGTGCCTGGGTCTCGAACACCGGGGAGCTGTTTTTT
-,TRBJ1-2,12,-,TRBV11-1,CASSARPYGYTF,TGTGCCAGCAGCGCCCGGCCCTATGGCTACACCTTC